The present entry profiles one T cell receptor (beta chain) with its context. Its antigen is unknown. The sample is drawn from a study of monozygotic twins with inflammatory bowel disease. Study outcomes and limitations: Healthy co-twins exceeded IBD patients in TCRbeta diversity as measured by inverse Simpson.

Template switching incorporated UMIs with a 6-nucleotide sample barcode. After re-calling the 5' RACE reads, TCRdb lists one entry per CDR3 protein, DNA absent. The repertoire table contains approximately 210,000 distinct CDR3 sequences. Germline V gene data show CDR1 as SGHRS and CDR2 as YFSETQ. This CDR3 region has 17 residues. The sample taken for sequencing was blood. The chain recombines TRBV5-1 with TRBJ2-1; the TRBD2 assignment by TCRdb is unverifiable without DNA. The sequence was collected from a human donor with ulcerative colitis or Crohn's disease, or a healthy co-twin of an affected twin (not recorded which). This CDR3 reads CASSFSADPAQEGRRFF. The variable domain in full, completed from reference TRBV5-1 and TRBJ2-1, reads KAGVTQTPRYLIKTRGQQVTLSCSPISGHRSVSWYQQTPGQGLQFLFEYFSETQRNKGNFPGRFSGRQFSNSRSEMNVSTLELGDSALYLCASSFSADPAQEGRRFFGPGTRLTVL.